The 26 T cell receptor beta chains presented below share a single source sample, sequenced in a study of cytotoxic CD8 clonotypes in ibrutinib-treated CLL. Sequenced by immunoSEQ multiplex PCR; TCRdb stores in-frame clones only, minus some. The sample has approximately 23,000 clones; about 68% are singletons. The source material was PBMCs, sampled before ibrutinib treatment. The receptor set was obtained from a human donor with chronic lymphocytic leukemia.

The rearrangement uses TRBV7-9 and TRBJ1-1; TRBD1 matches at 7 bases. V was pared by 4 bases and J by 1 base, with 6 bases of the junction left unmatched. This CDR3 region has 15 residues. Germline V lookup: CDR1 SEHNR, CDR2 FQNEAQ (reference sequence). The CDR3 DNA follows: TGTGCCAGCAGCTCCTACAGGGGACGGAACACTGAAGCTTTCTTT. It codes for CASSSYRGRNTEAFF.

The chain carries TRBV5-1 and TRBJ1-1; weak D call: TRBD1 (5 bases). Per germline, CDR1 SGHRS and CDR2 YFSETQ. This CDR3 has 18 residues. V was shortened by 0 bases and J by 0 bases, with 18 bases between the two germline ends. The CDR3 region has the DNA TGCGCCAGCAGCTTGGCCGGTCAGGGCCTTGCGGTGAACACTGAAGCTTTCTTT. Its protein is CASSLAGQGLAVNTEAFF.

The chain links TRBV28 to TRBJ2-7; the match to TRBD1 covers 7 bases. Germline CDR1 and CDR2: MDHEN and SYDVKM. The CDR3 runs 14 residues. V was clipped by 6 bases and J by 4 bases; unmatched bases: 9. CDR3 sequence reads: CASSQPGQPYEQYF. For the CDR3, the DNA is TGTGCCAGCAGCCAGCCGGGACAGCCTTACGAGCAGTACTTC. Based on the CDR3 plus reference TRBV28 and TRBJ2-7, the full variable domain is DVKVTQSSRYLVKRTGEKVFLECVQDMDHENMFWYRQDPGLGLRLIYFSYDVKMKEKGDIPEGYSVSREKKERFSLILESASTNQTSMYLCASSQPGQPYEQYFGPGTRLTVT.

This sequence joins TRBV11-2 and TRBJ1-5; the match to TRBD1 covers 10 bases. This CDR3 is built from 17 residues. From germline, CDR1 is SGHAT and CDR2 FQNNGV. V shed 3 bases, J shed 0 bases, and the junction held 5 bases outside the gene matches. This chain's CDR3 is CASSLGQGLNSNQPQHF. CDR3 nucleotides: TGTGCCAGCAGCTTGGGACAGGGGCTGAATAGCAATCAGCCCCAGCATTTT.

The rearrangement links TRBV18 to TRBJ1-2; 11 nucleotides align to TRBD1. V lost 4 bases, J lost 8 bases, and 9 bases stayed unmatched. Germline CDR1 and CDR2: KGHSH and LQKENI. This CDR3 is built from 15 residues. Here the CDR3 DNA reads TGTGCCAGCTCACTCGGACAGGGGGCTGAGAAGGGCTACACCTTC. Encoded protein: CASSLGQGAEKGYTF.

The rearrangement joins TRBV5-1 to TRBJ2-2, with 7 nucleotides matching TRBD1. V was pared by 4 bases and J by 4 bases, with 4 bases of the junction left unmatched. This CDR3 is 14 amino acids long. CDR1 and CDR2 (germline): SGHRS, YFSETQ. The CDR3 coding sequence is TGCGCCAGCAGCCCGGGACAGTCCACCGGGGAGCTGTTTTTT. The encoded protein is CASSPGQSTGELFF.

This clone counts as large. This sequence joins TRBV27 and TRBJ2-7, with 8 bases fitting TRBD2. Germline trimming cut 8 bases from V and 5 bases from J; bases unmatched to any gene: 8. CDR3 length: 13 residues. Germline V gene sequence: CDR1 MNHEY, CDR2 SMNVEV (reference sequence). CDR3 coding DNA: TGTGCCAGCGGGCCCACAGCGGGGGACGAGCAGTACTTC. It specifies CASGPTAGDEQYF.

V and J are TRBV28 and TRBJ1-5, with D perhaps matching TRBD1 (5 bases). The V gene lost 3 bases and the J gene lost 4 bases, with 16 bases spanning the gap. Germline V CDR1 and CDR2: MDHEN, SYDVKM. The CDR3 is 16 residues long. This CDR3 reads CASSLYGTGGNQPQHF. CDR3 nucleotides: TGTGCCAGCAGTTTGTATGGGACTGGGGGGAATCAGCCCCAGCATTTT. Supplemented by reference TRBV28 and TRBJ1-5, the full variable domain reads DVKVTQSSRYLVKRTGEKVFLECVQDMDHENMFWYRQDPGLGLRLIYFSYDVKMKEKGDIPEGYSVSREKKERFSLILESASTNQTSMYLCASSLYGTGGNQPQHFGDGTRLSIL.

This sequence joins TRBV27 and TRBJ1-1; 8 bases are a match to TRBD1. The ends lost 7 bases at V and 5 bases at J; junction bases unmatched: 6. The CDR3 has 13 residues. Germline loops: CDR1 MNHEY, CDR2 SMNVEV (reference sequence). This chain's CDR3 is CASIRQGRTEAFF. The CDR3 coding sequence is TGTGCCAGCATAAGACAGGGGAGGACTGAAGCTTTCTTT.

The chain has TRBV2 and TRBJ2-5; TRBD2 matches at 7 bases. Germline loops: CDR1 SNHLY, CDR2 FYNNEI. This CDR3 is built from 17 residues. V gave up 6 bases and J gave up 2 bases; unmatched junction bases: 15. The CDR3 region has the DNA TGTGCCAGCAGCCCGGGGCTCGGGAGGAAAGAACAAGAGACCCAGTACTTC. It yields the protein CASSPGLGRKEQETQYF.

This CDR3 is CASSLTGGSSYEQYF. Here the CDR3 DNA reads TGTGCCAGCAGCTTGACAGGGGGCTCCTCCTACGAGCAGTACTTC. The chain employs TRBV5-4 and TRBJ2-7; 9 bases map to TRBD1. V lost 1 base, J lost 0 bases, and 2 bases stayed unmatched. The CDR3 totals 15 residues. From germline, CDR1 is SGHNT and CDR2 YYREEE (reference sequence).

This clone was recorded only once. The V and J genes are TRBV30 and TRBJ2-1; 7 bases match TRBD2. The J segment lost 4 bases and the V segment lost 0 bases, leaving 6 bases of the junction unmatched. Germline V gene sequence: CDR1 GTSNPN, CDR2 SVGIG (reference sequence). The CDR3 is 15 amino acids. The CDR3 coding sequence is TGTGCCTGGAGTGTACTGCGGGGGAAATACAATGAGCAGTTCTTC. Its protein product is CAWSVLRGKYNEQFF.

This rearrangement joins TRBV6-5 to TRBJ1-4, with D possibly being TRBD1 (6 bases). Deletions cut 3 bases from V and 7 bases from J, with 15 bases between. The CDR3 is 15 residues long. Germline V gene sequence: CDR1 MNHEY, CDR2 SVGAGI. The DNA of the CDR3 is TGTGCCAGCAGTTATGGCGGGGGGCGAGCTGAAAAACTGTTTTTT. Translating gives CASSYGGGRAEKLFF.

This clone was counted once. The V and J genes are TRBV28 and TRBJ2-1, with D possibly being TRBD1 (5 bases). The CDR3 spans 15 residues. The ends were cut back, 6 bases at V and 4 bases at J, with 16 bases in the middle. The germline gives CDR1 MDHEN, CDR2 SYDVKM. Written as DNA, the CDR3 is TGTGCCAGCAGCAACGACAGAGAGAATTACAATGAGCAGTTCTTC. It specifies CASSNDRENYNEQFF. The full variable domain, in which reference TRBV28 and TRBJ2-1 provide the parts outside the CDR3, is DVKVTQSSRYLVKRTGEKVFLECVQDMDHENMFWYRQDPGLGLRLIYFSYDVKMKEKGDIPEGYSVSREKKERFSLILESASTNQTSMYLCASSNDRENYNEQFFGPGTRLTVL.

The chain uses TRBV6-1 and TRBJ2-7; 8 positions agree with TRBD1. Germline CDR1 is MNHNS and CDR2 is SASEGT. With 6 bases clipped from V and 3 bases from J, the junction kept 7 bases outside the gene matches. The CDR3 consists of 14 residues. The CDR3 loop is CASRSGTGNYEQYF. The CDR3 DNA is TGTGCCAGCAGATCCGGGACAGGAAACTACGAGCAGTACTTC.

This chain connects TRBV5-5 to TRBJ1-1; 7 bases agree with TRBD1. The length of the CDR3 is 16 residues. CDR1 and CDR2 from the germline V gene are SGHKS and YYEKEE (reference sequence). After removal of 3 bases from V and 0 bases from J, the junction contained 8 bases not matched to a gene. The CDR3 loop is CASSSQATGMNTEAFF. CDR3 nucleotide sequence: TGTGCCAGCAGCTCTCAAGCGACAGGGATGAACACTGAAGCTTTCTTT.

In nucleotides, the CDR3 is TGTGCCAGCAGTGAACTAGGGGCGGGGGGTGAGCAGTTCTTC. This sequence encodes CASSELGAGGEQFF. The chain carries TRBV2 and TRBJ2-1; the match to TRBD2 covers 8 bases. CDR3 length: 14 residues. CDR1 and CDR2 (germline): SNHLY, FYNNEI. Germline trimming cut 2 bases from V and 9 bases from J; bases unmatched to any gene: 6.

This clone was observed a few times. This rearrangement joins TRBV27 to TRBJ2-7; tentatively, D is TRBD1 (6 bases). Germline V CDR1 and CDR2: MNHEY, SMNVEV (reference sequence). CDR3 size: 17 residues. V lost 6 bases to trimming and J lost 3 bases, with 24 bases between them. The DNA of the CDR3 is TGTGCCAGCAGAACGCTCTCTTCCAGGGGATCGGGCTACGAGCAGTACTTC. This encodes CASRTLSSRGSGYEQYF.

The gene calls are TRBV27 and TRBJ2-5, with unresolved D. The germline CDR1 and CDR2 sequences are MNHEY and SMNVEV (reference sequence). V was clipped by 6 bases and J by 4 bases, with 6 bases between them. The CDR3 runs 11 residues. CDR3 sequence reads: CASRTRETQYF. DNA for the CDR3: TGTGCCAGCAGGACAAGAGAGACCCAGTACTTC.

Concerning this clone: It is likely a read error, because the conserved phenylalanine at the end of the CDR3 is missing. It is unclear where the CDR3 begins or ends on the DNA, so no DNA is shown, and the CDR3 is as TCRdb lists it. This chain connects TRBV4-3 to TRBJ2-7; the DNA was not used to check the table's D call, TRBD2. CDR1 and CDR2 from the germline V gene are LGHNA and YSLEER. Termini included, the CDR3 measures 13 amino acids. CDR3 residues: CASSPRGIAGLVS.

This clone came up once. The chain carries TRBV19 and TRBJ1-1, with D perhaps TRBD1 (6 bases). Germline CDR1 LNHDA, CDR2 SQIVND (reference sequence). V lost 6 bases and J 1 base, leaving 9 bases between the germline ends. The CDR3 is made up of 13 amino acids. This CDR3 is CASSLQGNTEAFF. The CDR3, as DNA: TGTGCCAGTAGCCTACAGGGGAACACTGAAGCTTTCTTT.

This clone was detected only a few times. The V call is TRBV21-1, the J call TRBJ1-1. TRBV21-1 is classified as a pseudogene. The CDR3 covers 17 residues. This CDR3 reads CASSDRWEGNGDTEAFF. CDR3 DNA: TGTGCCAGCAGCGACCGTTGGGAGGGGAACGGGGACACTGAAGCTTTCTTT.

The chain employs TRBV9 and TRBJ2-1; D remains ambiguous. CDR1 and CDR2 from the germline V gene are SGDLS and YYNGEE. Trimming left V 0 bases short and J 4 bases short, with 8 bases between. This CDR3 is built from 14 residues. The CDR3 loop is CASSVAPGYNEQFF. In DNA, the CDR3 is TGTGCCAGCAGCGTAGCTCCCGGGTACAATGAGCAGTTCTTC.

In this sample, this clone turned up a few times. The chain joins TRBV5-4 to TRBJ1-2; unclear D gene. Per germline, CDR1 SGHNT and CDR2 YYREEE (reference sequence). The CDR3 length is 13 residues. The ends were cut back, 0 bases at V and 8 bases at J, with 11 bases in the middle. The CDR3 bases are TGTGCCAGCAGCTTGGCGGACGCCATGGGCTACACCTTC. Translated: CASSLADAMGYTF. The full variable domain, rest sourced from reference TRBV5-4 and TRBJ1-2, is ETGVTQSPTHLIKTRGQQVTLRCSSQSGHNTVSWYQQALGQGPQFIFQYYREEENGRGNFPPRFSGLQFPNYSSELNVNALELDDSALYLCASSLADAMGYTFGSGTRLTVV.

This clone was counted a few times. This chain uses TRBV6-5 with TRBJ1-2, with 7 positions matching TRBD1. Germline assignment: CDR1 MNHEY and CDR2 SVGAGI. Trimming took 0 bases from V and 8 from J; bases not matched to a gene: 9. This CDR3 comprises 15 residues. The CDR3 reads CASSYSGQGGGGYTF. The CDR3 nucleotides read TGTGCCAGCAGTTACTCAGGTCAGGGGGGAGGAGGCTACACCTTC.

This clone was found a few times. This chain uses TRBV7-9 with TRBJ1-2; possible D gene TRBD1, 5 bases. Between the trimmed V and J ends, which lost 2 bases and 5 bases, there was a span of 9 bases. The CDR3 runs 13 residues. The germline CDR1 and CDR2 sequences are SEHNR and FQNEAQ (reference sequence). CDR3 nucleotides: TGTGCCAGCAGCTTAATGGGACCATATGGCTACACCTTC. Protein product: CASSLMGPYGYTF.